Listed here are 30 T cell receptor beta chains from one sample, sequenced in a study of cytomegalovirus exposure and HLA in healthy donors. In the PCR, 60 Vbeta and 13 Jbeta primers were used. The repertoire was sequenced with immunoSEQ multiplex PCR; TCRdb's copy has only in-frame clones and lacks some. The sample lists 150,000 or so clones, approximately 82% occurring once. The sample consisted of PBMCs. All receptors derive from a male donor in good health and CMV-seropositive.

The CDR3 region has the DNA TGCAGTGCCGGACATAATCGTCCCCAGCATTTT. Its translation is CSAGHNRPQHF. The chain joins TRBV20-1 to TRBJ1-5; D perhaps matches TRBD1 (5 bases). This CDR3 region has 11 residues. Between the trimmed V and J ends, which lost 6 bases and 10 bases, there was a span of 13 bases. Germline V CDR1 and CDR2: DFQATT, SNEGSKA (reference sequence).

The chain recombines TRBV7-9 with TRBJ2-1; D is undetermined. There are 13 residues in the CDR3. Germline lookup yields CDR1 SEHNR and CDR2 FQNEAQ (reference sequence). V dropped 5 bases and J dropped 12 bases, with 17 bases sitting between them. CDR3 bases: TGTGCCAGCAGCCCCAGACAATTCATTGGGCAGTTCTTC. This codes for CASSPRQFIGQFF.

The CDR3 bases are TGTGCCAGCAGTTACTCGCCAGGGGGGTTCTACGAGCAGTACTTC. It specifies CASSYSPGGFYEQYF. The rearrangement uses TRBV6-5 and TRBJ2-7; tentatively, D is TRBD1 (7 bases). The V end lost 0 bases, the J end lost 3 bases, and 12 bases lay between the germline ends. The CDR3 is 15 amino acids. From germline, CDR1 is MNHEY and CDR2 SVGAGI.

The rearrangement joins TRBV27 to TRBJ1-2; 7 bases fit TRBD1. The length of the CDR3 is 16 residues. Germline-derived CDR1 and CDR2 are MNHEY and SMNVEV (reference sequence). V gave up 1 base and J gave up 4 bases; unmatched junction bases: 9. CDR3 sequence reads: CASSLYPEGAAYGYTF. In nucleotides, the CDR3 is TGTGCCAGCAGTTTATACCCAGAGGGGGCGGCCTATGGCTACACCTTC.

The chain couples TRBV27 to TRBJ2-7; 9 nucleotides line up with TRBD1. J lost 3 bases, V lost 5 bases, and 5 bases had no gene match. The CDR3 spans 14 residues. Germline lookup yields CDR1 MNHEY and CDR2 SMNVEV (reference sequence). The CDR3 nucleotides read TGTGCCAGCAGTACCGACAGGGGGTACTACGAGCAGTACTTC. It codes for CASSTDRGYYEQYF.

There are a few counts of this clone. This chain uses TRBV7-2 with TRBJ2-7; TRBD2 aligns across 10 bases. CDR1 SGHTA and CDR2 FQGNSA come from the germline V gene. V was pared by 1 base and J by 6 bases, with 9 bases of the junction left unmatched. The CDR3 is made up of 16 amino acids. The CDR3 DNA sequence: TGTGCCAGCAGCTTAGGGCCAGCGGGAGGGCCTGGCGAGCAGTACTTC. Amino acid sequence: CASSLGPAGGPGEQYF.

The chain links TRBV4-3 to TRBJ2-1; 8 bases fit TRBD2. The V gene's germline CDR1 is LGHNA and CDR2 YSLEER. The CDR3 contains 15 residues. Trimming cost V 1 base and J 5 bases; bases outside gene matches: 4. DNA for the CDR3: TGCGCCAGCAGCCAAGGGGTTAGCGGGAACAATGAGCAGTTCTTC. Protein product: CASSQGVSGNNEQFF.

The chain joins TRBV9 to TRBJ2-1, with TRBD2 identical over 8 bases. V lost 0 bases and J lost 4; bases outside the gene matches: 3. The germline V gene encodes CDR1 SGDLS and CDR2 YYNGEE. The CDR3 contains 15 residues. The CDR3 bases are TGTGCCAGCAGCGTAGGTAGCGGGAAATACAATGAGCAGTTCTTC. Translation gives CASSVGSGKYNEQFF.

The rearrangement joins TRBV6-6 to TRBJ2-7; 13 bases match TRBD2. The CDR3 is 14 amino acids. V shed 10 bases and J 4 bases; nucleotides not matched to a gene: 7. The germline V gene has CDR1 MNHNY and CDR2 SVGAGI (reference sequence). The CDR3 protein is CATGLAGEGYEQYF. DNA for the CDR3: TGTGCCACCGGACTAGCGGGAGAGGGGTACGAGCAGTACTTC.

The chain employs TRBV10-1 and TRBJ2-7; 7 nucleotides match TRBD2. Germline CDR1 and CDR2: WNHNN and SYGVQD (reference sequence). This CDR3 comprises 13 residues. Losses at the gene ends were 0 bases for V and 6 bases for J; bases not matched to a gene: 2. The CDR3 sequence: CASSESAGAEQYF. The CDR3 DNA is TGCGCCAGCAGTGAGTCGGCGGGAGCCGAGCAGTACTTC.

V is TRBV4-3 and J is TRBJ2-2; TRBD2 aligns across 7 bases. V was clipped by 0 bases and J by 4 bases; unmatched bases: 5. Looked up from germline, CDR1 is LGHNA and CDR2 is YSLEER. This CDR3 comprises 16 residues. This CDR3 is CASSQDASGFTGELFF. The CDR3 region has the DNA TGCGCCAGCAGCCAAGACGCTAGCGGATTCACCGGGGAGCTGTTTTTT.

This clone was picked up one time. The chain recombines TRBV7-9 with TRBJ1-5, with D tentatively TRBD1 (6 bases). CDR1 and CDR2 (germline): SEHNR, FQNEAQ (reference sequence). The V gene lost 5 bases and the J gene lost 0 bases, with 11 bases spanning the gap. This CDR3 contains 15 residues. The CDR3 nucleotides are TGTGCCAGCAGCCCGGGACACCTTAGCAATCAGCCCCAGCATTTT. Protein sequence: CASSPGHLSNQPQHF.

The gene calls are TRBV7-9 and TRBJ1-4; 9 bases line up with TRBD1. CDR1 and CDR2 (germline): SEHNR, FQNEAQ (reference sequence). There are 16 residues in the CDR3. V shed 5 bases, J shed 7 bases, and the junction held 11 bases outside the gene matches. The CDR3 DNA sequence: TGTGCCAGCAGCCCCTCTAGACAGGGGGTCGGTGAAAAACTGTTTTTT. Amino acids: CASSPSRQGVGEKLFF.

The CDR3 DNA reads TGTGCCAGTAGTATGAGCCGGGGACAGGGAATGACGTACTTC. Amino acid sequence: CASSMSRGQGMTYF. The chain has TRBV19 and TRBJ2-7; TRBD1 matches 9 bases. The CDR3 loop spans 14 amino acids. The germline V gene encodes CDR1 LNHDA and CDR2 SQIVND (reference sequence). J lost 12 bases, V lost 3 bases, and 12 bases had no gene match.

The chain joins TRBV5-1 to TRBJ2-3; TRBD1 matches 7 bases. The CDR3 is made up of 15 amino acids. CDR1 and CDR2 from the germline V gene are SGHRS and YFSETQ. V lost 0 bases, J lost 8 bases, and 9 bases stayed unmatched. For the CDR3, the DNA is TGCGCCAGCAGCTTGGACGGACAGGTGGCCTTTACGCAGTATTTT. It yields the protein CASSLDGQVAFTQYF.

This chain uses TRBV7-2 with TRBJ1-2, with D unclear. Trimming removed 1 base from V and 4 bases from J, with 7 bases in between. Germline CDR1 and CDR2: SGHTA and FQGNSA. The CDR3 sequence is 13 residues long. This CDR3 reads CASSLVQIYGYTF. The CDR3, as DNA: TGTGCCAGCAGCTTAGTCCAGATCTATGGCTACACCTTC.

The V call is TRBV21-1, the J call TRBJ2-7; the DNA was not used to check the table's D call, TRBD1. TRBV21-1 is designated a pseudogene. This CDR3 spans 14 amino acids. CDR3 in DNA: TGTGCCAGCAGGGGGACAGACCCTTACCACGAGCAGTACTTC. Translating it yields CASRGTDPYHEQYF.

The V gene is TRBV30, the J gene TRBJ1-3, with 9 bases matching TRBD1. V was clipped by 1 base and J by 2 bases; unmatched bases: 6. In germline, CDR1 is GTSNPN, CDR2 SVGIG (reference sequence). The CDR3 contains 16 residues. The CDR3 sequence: CAWSALGQGTGNTIYF. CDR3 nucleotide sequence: TGTGCCTGGAGTGCCCTTGGACAGGGGACTGGAAACACCATATATTTT.

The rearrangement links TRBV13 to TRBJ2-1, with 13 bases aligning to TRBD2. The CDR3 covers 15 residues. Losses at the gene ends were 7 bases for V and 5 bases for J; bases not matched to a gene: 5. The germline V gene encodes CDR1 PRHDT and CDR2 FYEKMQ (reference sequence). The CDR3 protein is CASTRTSGGDNEQFF. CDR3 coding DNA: TGTGCCAGCACCCGGACTAGCGGGGGCGACAATGAGCAGTTCTTC.

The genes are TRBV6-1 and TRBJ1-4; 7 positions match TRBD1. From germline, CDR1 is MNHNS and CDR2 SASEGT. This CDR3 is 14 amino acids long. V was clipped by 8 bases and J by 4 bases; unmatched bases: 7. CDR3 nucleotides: TGTGCCAGCGGACCGGGACAGCGTAATGAAAAACTGTTTTTT. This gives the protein CASGPGQRNEKLFF.

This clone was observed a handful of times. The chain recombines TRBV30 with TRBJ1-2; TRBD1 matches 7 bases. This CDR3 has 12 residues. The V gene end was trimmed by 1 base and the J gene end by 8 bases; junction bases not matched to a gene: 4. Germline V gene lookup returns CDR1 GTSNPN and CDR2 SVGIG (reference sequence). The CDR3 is CAWSEQGPGYTF. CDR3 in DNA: TGTGCCTGGAGTGAACAGGGGCCCGGCTACACCTTC.

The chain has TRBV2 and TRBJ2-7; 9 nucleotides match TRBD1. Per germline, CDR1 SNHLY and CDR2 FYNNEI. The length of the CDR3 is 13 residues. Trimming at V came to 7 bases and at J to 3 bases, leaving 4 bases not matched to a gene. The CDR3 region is CASTGTGLYEQYF. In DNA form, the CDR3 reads TGTGCCAGCACTGGGACAGGGCTCTACGAGCAGTACTTC. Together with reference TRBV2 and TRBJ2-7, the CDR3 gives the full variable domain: EPEVTQTPSHQVTQMGQEVILRCVPISNHLYFYWYRQILGQKVEFLVSFYNNEISEKSEIFDDQFSVERPDGSNFTLKIRSTKLEDSAMYFCASTGTGLYEQYFGPGTRLTVT.

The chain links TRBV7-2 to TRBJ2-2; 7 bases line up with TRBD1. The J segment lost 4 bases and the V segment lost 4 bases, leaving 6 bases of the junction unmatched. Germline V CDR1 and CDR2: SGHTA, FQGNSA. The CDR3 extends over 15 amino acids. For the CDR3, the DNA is TGTGCCAGCAGCTCCGACCCAGGGGGCACCGGGGAGCTGTTTTTT. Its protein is CASSSDPGGTGELFF.

The CDR3 reads CATTSGGLGELFF. DNA for the CDR3: TGTGCCACCACTAGCGGGGGACTAGGGGAGCTGTTTTTT. V and J are TRBV15 and TRBJ2-2; TRBD2 matches 10 bases. The CDR3 runs 13 residues. Unmatched junction bases numbered 4, after V lost 7 bases and J lost 8 bases. The germline gives CDR1 LNHNV, CDR2 YYDKDF (reference sequence).

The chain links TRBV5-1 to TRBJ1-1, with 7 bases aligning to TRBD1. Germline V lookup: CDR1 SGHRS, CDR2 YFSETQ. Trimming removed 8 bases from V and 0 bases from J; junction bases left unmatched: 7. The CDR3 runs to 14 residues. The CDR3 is CASSRTGLNTEAFF. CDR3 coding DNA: TGCGCCAGTTCCCGGACAGGCCTGAACACTGAAGCTTTCTTT. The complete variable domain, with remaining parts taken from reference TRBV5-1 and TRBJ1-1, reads KAGVTQTPRYLIKTRGQQVTLSCSPISGHRSVSWYQQTPGQGLQFLFEYFSETQRNKGNFPGRFSGRQFSNSRSEMNVSTLELGDSALYLCASSRTGLNTEAFFGQGTRLTVV.

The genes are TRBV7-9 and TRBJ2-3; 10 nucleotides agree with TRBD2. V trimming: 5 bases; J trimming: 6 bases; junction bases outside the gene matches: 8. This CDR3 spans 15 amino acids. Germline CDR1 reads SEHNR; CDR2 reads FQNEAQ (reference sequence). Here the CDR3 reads CASSTYSGRRDTQYF. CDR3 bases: TGTGCCAGCAGCACCTATAGCGGGAGGCGCGATACGCAGTATTTT.

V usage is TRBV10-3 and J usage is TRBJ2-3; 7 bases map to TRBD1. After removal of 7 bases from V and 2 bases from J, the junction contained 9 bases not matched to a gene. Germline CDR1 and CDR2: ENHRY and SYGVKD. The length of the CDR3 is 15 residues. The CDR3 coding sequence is TGTGCCATCAAGCTTGGGACAGCGAACACAGATACGCAGTATTTT. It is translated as CAIKLGTANTDTQYF.

This CDR3 is CASNPGQPSSYNEQFF. The CDR3 DNA reads TGTGCCAGCAACCCGGGACAGCCTAGCTCCTACAATGAGCAGTTCTTC. The V and J genes are TRBV6-6 and TRBJ2-1, with 7 bases lining up with TRBD1. Germline V gene data show CDR1 as MNHNY and CDR2 as SVGAGI (reference sequence). Germline trimming cut 7 bases from V and 0 bases from J; bases unmatched to any gene: 9. This CDR3 spans 16 amino acids.

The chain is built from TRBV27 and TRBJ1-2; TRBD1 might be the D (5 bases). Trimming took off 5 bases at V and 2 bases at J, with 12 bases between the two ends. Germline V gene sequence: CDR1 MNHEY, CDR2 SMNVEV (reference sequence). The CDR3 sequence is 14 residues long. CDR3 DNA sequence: TGTGCCAGCAGTCACCGGACACCGAACTATGGCTACACCTTC. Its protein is CASSHRTPNYGYTF.

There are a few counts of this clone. The CDR3 here is CASSSLDRTEAFF. The CDR3 region has the DNA TGTGCCAGCAGCTCTCTTGACAGGACTGAAGCTTTCTTT. V gene TRBV7-2 combines with J gene TRBJ1-1; weak D call: TRBD1 (6 bases). The length of the CDR3 is 13 residues. Germline-derived CDR1 and CDR2 are SGHTA and FQGNSA. With 4 bases removed from V and 5 bases from J, the gap between germline ends came to 11 bases.